Many counts were recorded for the clone carrying this T cell receptor (beta chain). Antigen: not known. Per the germline V gene, CDR1 is SEHNR and CDR2 is FQNEAQ (reference sequence). The V and J ends lost 1 base and 3 bases respectively, with 16 bases between them. The CDR3 length is 17 residues. Amplified material comprised TCR beta CDR3 regions derived from RNA transcripts. The workflow started with a first-round RT-PCR run with HTBI primers and then moved on to a second-round multiplex PCR. MiXCR, applied by TCRdb to the multiplex PCR reads, yields one record per CDR3 protein. The sample shows about 210,000 distinct CDR3 sequences, approximately 29% of them seen only once. The record originates from a study of Graves' ophthalmopathy and Graves' hyperthyroidism. General study findings and limits: With a specificity of under 85% and a sensitivity of just under 71%, the model predicted ophthalmopathy progression. The blood repertoire also included most expanded thyroid clonotypes above 0.001 frequency. Ophthalmopathy was separated from stable hyperthyroidism by a 13-signature model with 87.88% sensitivity and roughly 81% specificity.

The genes are TRBV7-9 and TRBJ2-1; either TRBD1 or TRBD2 may fit D (5 bases each). The receptor was isolated from a man aged 50-60 years with Graves' ophthalmopathy. What was sequenced was peripheral blood. The DNA of the CDR3 is TGTGCCAGCAGCTTAGGGGGGTCGTCGGGCTACTACAATGAGCAGTTCTTC. Translating it yields CASSLGGSSGYYNEQFF. The complete variable domain, with remaining parts taken from reference TRBV7-9 and TRBJ2-1, reads DTGVSQNPRHKITKRGQNVTFRCDPISEHNRLYWYRQTLGQGPEFLTYFQNEAQLEKSRLLSDRFSAERPKGSFSTLEIQRTEQGDSAMYLCASSLGGSSGYYNEQFFGPGTRLTVL.